This passage covers 27 T cell receptor beta chains from one sample sequenced in a study of cytomegalovirus exposure and HLA in healthy donors. Both 60 Vbeta primers and 13 Jbeta primers went into the PCR. The method was immunoSEQ multiplex PCR; TCRdb's version includes in-frame clones alone and lacks a portion of them. This sample's table reports around 31,000 clones. Sequenced input: PBMCs. The receptors derive from a female donor in good health and CMV-seronegative.

The chain carries TRBV7-8 and TRBJ2-3; D gene ambiguous. In germline, CDR1 is SGHVS, CDR2 FQNEAQ. This CDR3 contains 18 residues. Trimming took off 5 bases at V and 1 base at J, with 22 bases between the two ends. CDR3 amino acids: CASSDTLDLKRRTDTQYF. The DNA of the CDR3 is TGTGCCAGCAGCGATACCCTAGACCTCAAACGACGCACAGATACGCAGTATTTT. Based on the CDR3 plus reference TRBV7-8 and TRBJ2-3, the full variable domain is GAGVSQSPRYKVAKRGQDVALRCDPISGHVSLFWYQQALGQGPEFLTYFQNEAQLDKSGLPSDRFFAERPEGSVSTLKIQRTQQEDSAVYLCASSDTLDLKRRTDTQYFGPGTRLTVL.

This chain uses TRBV9 with TRBJ2-7; the D gene is possibly TRBD1 (6 bases). Per germline, CDR1 SGDLS and CDR2 YYNGEE. This CDR3 has 16 residues. Trimming removed 1 base at V and 2 bases at J, with 16 bases between. The CDR3 coding sequence is TGTGCCAGCAGCGTAAGTGGGGGCGCGGTGGCCTACGAGCAGTACTTC. This sequence encodes CASSVSGGAVAYEQYF. The full variable domain, rest sourced from reference TRBV9 and TRBJ2-7, is DSGVTQTPKHLITATGQRVTLRCSPRSGDLSVYWYQQSLDQGLQFLIQYYNGEERAKGNILERFSAQQFPDLHSELNLSSLELGDSALYFCASSVSGGAVAYEQYFGPGTRLTVT.

The V gene is TRBV4-1, the J gene TRBJ2-3; 10 positions match TRBD2. CDR1 MGHRA and CDR2 YSYEKL come from the germline V gene. The junction had 6 bases not matched to a gene; V was cut back by 0 bases and J by 3 bases. This CDR3 is 17 amino acids long. This chain's CDR3 is CASSQEERGGATDTQYF. The CDR3 DNA is TGCGCCAGCAGCCAAGAGGAGCGGGGGGGCGCAACAGATACGCAGTATTTT.

This sequence joins TRBV19 and TRBJ2-5; 9 nucleotides agree with TRBD1. With 2 bases clipped from V and 2 bases from J, the junction kept 6 bases outside the gene matches. The length of the CDR3 is 16 residues. Germline-derived CDR1 and CDR2 are LNHDA and SQIVND (reference sequence). The CDR3 coding sequence is TGTGCCAGTAGTATACTGCGGGGACAGGGTCAAGAGACCCAGTACTTC. Translation gives CASSILRGQGQETQYF.

The chain employs TRBV2 and TRBJ1-1; D is unclear. Germline loops: CDR1 SNHLY, CDR2 FYNNEI. V was pared by 2 bases and J by 1 base, with 8 bases between. The CDR3 extends over 14 amino acids. The chain's CDR3 is CASSEQAENTEAFF. CDR3 bases: TGTGCCAGCAGTGAACAGGCCGAGAACACTGAAGCTTTCTTT.

V gene TRBV28 combines with J gene TRBJ2-7, with TRBD1 matching 9 bases. In germline, CDR1 is MDHEN, CDR2 SYDVKM. Trimming at V came to 6 bases and at J to 7 bases, leaving 10 bases not matched to a gene. This CDR3 spans 14 amino acids. CDR3 in amino acids: CASSPGQGFAEQYF. CDR3 in DNA: TGTGCCAGCAGCCCAGGACAGGGGTTTGCGGAGCAGTACTTC. Looking up the rest from reference TRBV28 and TRBJ2-7 gives the full variable domain: DVKVTQSSRYLVKRTGEKVFLECVQDMDHENMFWYRQDPGLGLRLIYFSYDVKMKEKGDIPEGYSVSREKKERFSLILESASTNQTSMYLCASSPGQGFAEQYFGPGTRLTVT.

V usage is TRBV28 and J usage is TRBJ2-5; no reliable D call. Between the trimmed V and J ends, which lost 5 bases and 2 bases, there was a span of 3 bases. Germline CDR1 reads MDHEN; CDR2 reads SYDVKM. This CDR3 spans 11 amino acids. In DNA form, the CDR3 reads TGTGCCAGCAGTCCACAAGAGACCCAGTACTTC. This sequence encodes CASSPQETQYF.

The CDR3 DNA reads TGTGCCAGCTCACCAACACAAAATTCTGAAGCTTTCTTT. The encoded protein is CASSPTQNSEAFF. This rearrangement joins TRBV18 to TRBJ1-1; D gene uncertain. From germline, CDR1 is KGHSH and CDR2 LQKENI. The V end lost 2 bases, the J end lost 6 bases, and 10 bases lay between the germline ends. The CDR3 spans 13 residues.

The chain couples TRBV4-2 to TRBJ1-4; 8 bases align to TRBD1. The CDR3 covers 15 residues. Trimming at V came to 1 base and at J to 6 bases, leaving 4 bases not matched to a gene. Germline-derived CDR1 and CDR2 are LGHNA and YNFKEQ. CDR3 nucleotide sequence: TGTGCCAGCAGCCAAGCTCAGGGGGCGCATGAAAAACTGTTTTTT. Protein: CASSQAQGAHEKLFF.

This rearrangement joins TRBV11-3 to TRBJ2-7; a possible D gene is TRBD1 (5 bases). The germline V gene encodes CDR1 SGHNT and CDR2 YENEEA. The CDR3 runs 13 residues. The V end lost 3 bases, the J end lost 5 bases, and 11 bases lay between the germline ends. CDR3 bases: TGTGCCAGCAGCTTGAGCAGGGCCCACGAGCAGTACTTC. Encoded protein: CASSLSRAHEQYF.

This sequence joins TRBV7-3 and TRBJ1-1; D is unresolved. This CDR3 has 13 amino acids. Germline V CDR1 and CDR2: SGHTA, FQGTGA. V gave up 6 bases and J gave up 5 bases, with 13 bases separating them. CDR3 in DNA: TGTGCCAGCAGGGAGGGTGTAGGAACTGAAGCTTTCTTT. It translates to CASREGVGTEAFF.

The chain combines TRBV15 with TRBJ2-3, with 10 bases that match TRBD2. The CDR3 contains 16 residues. Germline V lookup: CDR1 LNHNV, CDR2 YYDKDF (reference sequence). The ends lost 3 bases at V and 0 bases at J; junction bases unmatched: 3. The CDR3 loop is CATSSGLAASTDTQYF. As DNA, the CDR3 is TGTGCCACCAGCAGTGGACTAGCGGCAAGCACAGATACGCAGTATTTT.

This chain connects TRBV7-2 to TRBJ1-1; D is unclear. The germline V gene has CDR1 SGHTA and CDR2 FQGNSA. The CDR3 is 13 amino acids. Trimming stripped 2 bases from V and 3 bases from J, with 7 bases between. As DNA, the CDR3 is TGTGCCAGCAGCTTAAGAGCGGACACTGAAGCTTTCTTT. This sequence encodes CASSLRADTEAFF. Complete variable domain (other parts from reference TRBV7-2 and TRBJ1-1): GAGVSQSPSNKVTEKGKDVELRCDPISGHTALYWYRQSLGQGLEFLIYFQGNSAPDKSGLPSDRFSAERTGGSVSTLTIQRTQQEDSAVYLCASSLRADTEAFFGQGTRLTVV.

This CDR3 reads CASYSNYGYTF. The CDR3 bases are TGTGCCAGCTACTCTAACTATGGCTACACCTTC. V usage is TRBV28 and J usage is TRBJ1-2; no firm D call. This CDR3 contains 11 residues. Germline assignment: CDR1 MDHEN and CDR2 SYDVKM. Trimming pared 8 bases from V and 0 bases from J, leaving 4 bases between.

The chain is built from TRBV5-1 and TRBJ2-5; 10 nucleotides line up with TRBD1. CDR3 size: 16 residues. Trimming took 4 bases from V and 5 from J; bases not matched to a gene: 11. The V gene's germline CDR1 is SGHRS and CDR2 YFSETQ. Written as DNA, the CDR3 is TGCGCCAGCAGCCCCACTCTGGGACAGGGGTCCGAGACCCAGTACTTC. Protein sequence: CASSPTLGQGSETQYF.

The chain is built from TRBV9 and TRBJ2-2; TRBD1 matches at 9 bases. The J segment lost 0 bases and the V segment lost 2 bases, leaving 5 bases of the junction unmatched. The CDR3 contains 17 residues. Germline V gene sequence: CDR1 SGDLS, CDR2 YYNGEE. In nucleotides, the CDR3 is TGTGCCAGCAGCGTGCCCCGGGACAGGGCGAACACCGGGGAGCTGTTTTTT. Translating it yields CASSVPRDRANTGELFF.

This rearrangement joins TRBV4-1 to TRBJ1-5; 10 bases are shared with TRBD1. This CDR3 is built from 16 residues. The V gene's germline CDR1 is MGHRA and CDR2 YSYEKL. V trimming: 0 bases; J trimming: 4 bases; junction bases outside the gene matches: 3. CDR3 nucleotides: TGCGCCAGCAGCCAAGATGCGGGACAGGGGAATCAGCCCCAGCATTTT. The encoded protein is CASSQDAGQGNQPQHF.

The chain joins TRBV5-1 to TRBJ2-7; D gene uncertain. The germline V gene has CDR1 SGHRS and CDR2 YFSETQ. The CDR3 totals 14 residues. Trimming took 0 bases from V and 2 from J, leaving 9 bases between them. CDR3 bases: TGCGCCAGCAGCTTGGTGGTAGCCCCCTACGAGCAGTACTTC. Translated: CASSLVVAPYEQYF.

V gene TRBV5-1 combines with J gene TRBJ1-1, with unresolved D. V was trimmed by 4 bases and J by 2 bases, leaving 12 bases between them. This CDR3 is 14 amino acids long. Germline-derived CDR1 and CDR2 are SGHRS and YFSETQ. CDR3 sequence: CASSVTRGNTEAFF. The CDR3 coding sequence is TGCGCCAGCAGCGTAACACGAGGTAACACTGAAGCTTTCTTT.

The CDR3 spells CASSPAWDRGLRSNQPQHF. The CDR3 DNA follows: TGTGCCAGCTCACCAGCGTGGGACAGGGGGCTGAGAAGCAATCAGCCCCAGCATTTT. V is TRBV18 and J is TRBJ1-5; 12 positions agree with TRBD1. J gave up 1 base and V 2 bases, and 9 bases lay outside the gene matches. CDR3 size: 19 residues. Germline V gene lookup returns CDR1 KGHSH and CDR2 LQKENI.

V and J are TRBV5-1 and TRBJ2-5, with a tentative D call TRBD1 (5 bases). CDR1 is SGHRS and CDR2 is YFSETQ in the germline V gene. Trimming stripped 0 bases from V and 5 bases from J, with 11 bases between. This CDR3 has 14 residues. CDR3 sequence: CASSLGSGMETQYF. The CDR3 DNA reads as TGCGCCAGCAGCTTGGGGTCAGGGATGGAGACCCAGTACTTC. The whole variable domain, filled in from reference TRBV5-1 and TRBJ2-5, reads KAGVTQTPRYLIKTRGQQVTLSCSPISGHRSVSWYQQTPGQGLQFLFEYFSETQRNKGNFPGRFSGRQFSNSRSEMNVSTLELGDSALYLCASSLGSGMETQYFGPGTRLLVL.

This sequence joins TRBV30 and TRBJ1-5, with D perhaps matching TRBD1 (6 bases). The CDR3 has 16 residues. CDR1 and CDR2 (germline): GTSNPN, SVGIG (reference sequence). V lost 1 base to trimming and J lost 7 bases, with 20 bases between them. CDR3 nucleotide sequence: TGTGCCTGGAGTGCCGACCGAGGACAGTCGGGGCAGCCCCAGCATTTT. Its translation: CAWSADRGQSGQPQHF.

The V and J genes are TRBV18 and TRBJ2-3; no firm D call. From germline, CDR1 is KGHSH and CDR2 LQKENI. The CDR3 covers 14 residues. V was trimmed by 4 bases and J by 1 base, leaving 9 bases between them. CDR3 DNA: TGTGCCAGCTCACAAGAGAGGCGCACAGATACGCAGTATTTT. This gives the protein CASSQERRTDTQYF.

V and J are TRBV19 and TRBJ1-5; the match to TRBD1 covers 10 bases. The CDR3 is 16 residues long. Germline V lookup: CDR1 LNHDA, CDR2 SQIVND (reference sequence). V gave up 6 bases and J gave up 3 bases; unmatched junction bases: 8. This chain's CDR3 is CASRRGDRGINQPQHF. CDR3 sequence (DNA): TGTGCCAGTAGAAGGGGGGACAGGGGTATCAATCAGCCCCAGCATTTT.

This chain joins TRBV28 and TRBJ2-4; D is possibly TRBD1 (5 bases). This CDR3 spans 15 amino acids. Per germline, CDR1 MDHEN and CDR2 SYDVKM. V was trimmed by 5 bases and J by 5 bases, leaving 16 bases between them. In nucleotides, the CDR3 is TGTGCCAGCAGTGATCAGCGACAGCCTCAAAACATTCAGTACTTC. This sequence encodes CASSDQRQPQNIQYF.

The CDR3 here is CASSIGTEAFF. The CDR3 coding sequence is TGCGCCAGCAGCATAGGGACAGAAGCTTTCTTT. The chain has TRBV5-1 and TRBJ1-1; TRBD1 is a possible D gene (6 bases). Germline CDR1 SGHRS, CDR2 YFSETQ. This CDR3 contains 11 residues. V lost 4 bases and J lost 8, with 9 bases in between.

J is TRBJ2-6 and V is TRBV7-9; 11 bases agree with TRBD1. The CDR3 sequence is 18 residues long. Germline V gene lookup returns CDR1 SEHNR and CDR2 FQNEAQ (reference sequence). V shed 8 bases and J 3 bases; nucleotides not matched to a gene: 12. The CDR3 sequence: CASHQKGQGASGANVLTF. The CDR3, as DNA: TGTGCCAGCCATCAAAAAGGACAGGGGGCAAGTGGGGCCAACGTCCTGACTTTC. The complete variable domain, with remaining parts taken from reference TRBV7-9 and TRBJ2-6, reads DTGVSQNPRHKITKRGQNVTFRCDPISEHNRLYWYRQTLGQGPEFLTYFQNEAQLEKSRLLSDRFSAERPKGSFSTLEIQRTEQGDSAMYLCASHQKGQGASGANVLTFGAGSRLTVL.